This T cell receptor (beta chain) originates from a study of blood T cells in healthy people across ages. Primed by a sample-barcoded 5' primer and a J-beta primer mix, a second PCR proceeded for 7 to 11 cycles. Tagging of each cDNA molecule was performed by a template-switch adaptor with 12 random nucleotides. Each CDR3 protein is one row after TCRdb ran MiXCR on the 5' RACE reads. Of 1.5 million or so distinct CDR3 sequences in the sample, roughly 43% were seen once. Germline values: CDR1 MNHEY, CDR2 SMNVEV (reference sequence). Losses at the gene ends were 6 bases for V and 2 bases for J; bases not matched to a gene: 9. The CDR3 contains 15 residues. About this clonotype: Its antigen is not known.

Overall study results and limits: Expanded clonotype changes were possibly confounded by unknown donor CMV status. Long-lived and aged donors differed, with more naive CD4+ cells and higher diversity in the long-lived.

The source is a woman aged 18 to 35 in good health. The chain joins TRBV27 to TRBJ1-1; 7 bases align to TRBD1. The sequenced material came from blood. CDR3 protein: CASRINQGVNTEAFF. Written as DNA, the CDR3 is TGTGCCAGCAGAATCAATCAGGGGGTCAACACTGAAGCTTTCTTT.